This is a list of T cell receptor beta chains from one sample in a study of blood T cell repertoires in COVID-19. TCRdb's copy holds only in-frame clones and misses some; the assay was immunoSEQ multiplex PCR. Altogether around 110,000 clones are present, approximately 82% being singletons, with the ten largest covering 7% to 9.5%. Sequencing used peripheral blood. Every receptor here comes from a man between 65 and 85 years old with active or convalescent COVID-19. CDR3s include the opening cysteine and the closing phenylalanine or tryptophan. A D gene is named only where the DNA matches it firmly. Rows may omit the clone size; those that give it use once, few, many or a size class.

CDR3 DNA | CDR3 protein | V gene | D gene | J gene | CDR3 length | clone size
TGTGCCAGCAGTTTAAGGGGGCGGGGGGGCTACGAGCAGTACTTC | CASSLRGRGGYEQYF | TRBV28 | TRBD2 | TRBJ2-7 | 15 | .
TGTGCCAGCAGCTCGGGGGGAGGGCCTCGTAATGAGCAGTTCTTC | CASSSGGGPRNEQFF | TRBV9 | TRBD2 | TRBJ2-1 | 15 | .
TGTGCCAGCAGTTATGCGGGTAGCGGGGGTTACAATGAGCAGTTCTTC | CASSYAGSGGYNEQFF | TRBV6-5 | TRBD2 | TRBJ2-1 | 16 | .
TGTGCCAGCAGTAGACTACCACAGGGGGCGTTTGAGCAGTACTTC | CASSRLPQGAFEQYF | TRBV28 | TRBD1 | TRBJ2-7 | 15 | once
TGTGCCAGCAGCTCCCAGGTCGCGGGGGGGCTTGATGAGCAGTTCTTC | CASSSQVAGGLDEQFF | TRBV7-3 | TRBD2 | TRBJ2-1 | 16 | .
TGTGCCAGTAGTATAAGAATATCCGCAGGGGATGGCGGTGGCTACACCTTC | CASSIRISAGDGGGYTF | TRBV19 | . | TRBJ1-2 | 17 | .
TGTGCCAGTAGGGGAGACAGGGGAGTTGGTGAGCAGTTCTTC | CASRGDRGVGEQFF | TRBV19 | TRBD1 | TRBJ2-1 | 14 | .
TGTGCCAGCAGTTACGGCGGACAGTACTATGGCTACACCTTC | CASSYGGQYYGYTF | TRBV6-5 | . | TRBJ1-2 | 14 | .
TGTGCCAGCAGTTACTCCAGTGGGCCTACGGTCGGCGAGCAGTACTTC | CASSYSSGPTVGEQYF | TRBV6-5 | . | TRBJ2-7 | 16 | once
TGTGCCAGCAGTCCCACCCGAAGGAGGTACGAGCAGTACTTC | CASSPTRRRYEQYF | TRBV14 | . | TRBJ2-7 | 14 | .
TGTGCCAGCAGTTGGATTACCAGCAGGGTCCGCGAGCAGTACTTC | CASSWITSRVREQYF | TRBV11-3 | . | TRBJ2-7 | 15 | once
TGTGCCAGCTCACCACTTACAATTGACACTGAAGCTTTCTTT | CASSPLTIDTEAFF | TRBV18 | . | TRBJ1-1 | 14 | .
TGTGCCAGCAGATTACCACCGGGGACAGGGGGCTGGTGCTATGGCTACACCTTC | CASRLPPGTGGWCYGYTF | TRBV21-1 | . | TRBJ1-2 | 18 | .
TGTGCAAGTCGCTTAGCGGATATGCGTAGGCGAAAACAGACAGGGAAAAATCAGCCCCAGCATTTT | CASRLADMRRRKQTGKNQPQHF | TRBV12-2 | . | TRBJ1-5 | 22 | .
TGTGCCAGCAGCCCAGGACAAGCCTACAATGAGCAGTTCTTC | CASSPGQAYNEQFF | TRBV14 | . | TRBJ2-1 | 14 | .
TGCAGCGTTGGGGGACAGGGCAATGAGCAGTTCTTC | CSVGGQGNEQFF | TRBV29-1 | TRBD1 | TRBJ2-1 | 12 | .
TGCGCCAGCAGCGAAGGACAGAACACTGAAGCTTTCTTT | CASSEGQNTEAFF | TRBV5-1 | . | TRBJ1-1 | 13 | few
TGTGCCAGCAGCCAGGGGACACAGAACACTGAAGCTTTCTTT | CASSQGTQNTEAFF | TRBV3-1/TRBV3-2 | . | TRBJ1-1 | 14 | .
TGTGCCAGCACTCGGGGTCTGAACACAGATACGCAGTATTTT | CASTRGLNTDTQYF | TRBV2 | . | TRBJ2-3 | 14 | once
TGTGCCAGCAGCCGCCCCCTATCGAATCCCCACGAGCAGTACTTC | CASSRPLSNPHEQYF | TRBV9 | . | TRBJ2-7 | 15 | once
TGTGCCTGGAGTGTACCCGGGGCCTACGAGCAGTACTTC | CAWSVPGAYEQYF | TRBV30 | . | TRBJ2-7 | 13 | .
TGTGCCAGCAGCCAAGACGATGGACGAGCGGGTACCGAGCAGTACTTC | CASSQDDGRAGTEQYF | TRBV3-1/TRBV3-2 | . | TRBJ2-7 | 16 | .
TGTGCCAGCAGCCTCCTTGGCGGGAGCTCTAGCGGGGAGCTGTTTTTT | CASSLLGGSSSGELFF | TRBV5-5 | TRBD2 | TRBJ2-2 | 16 | once
TGTGCCAGCAGCTTAGATTGGAGAGCGGGGGGCCAGGGGACCCAGTACTTC | CASSLDWRAGGQGTQYF | TRBV11-3 | TRBD2 | TRBJ2-5 | 17 | .
TGTGCCAGCAGTCCTCCCCCCCCAGGGCCCGAGCAGTACTTC | CASSPPPPGPEQYF | TRBV27 | . | TRBJ2-7 | 14 | few
TGCGCCAGCAGCCAAGCACCGGGACAGGGGTGTGGATACGAGCAGTACTTC | CASSQAPGQGCGYEQYF | TRBV4-3 | TRBD1 | TRBJ2-7 | 17 | .
TGTGCCAGCAGCTTGGGACAGCAAGCTAACTATGGCTACACCTTC | CASSLGQQANYGYTF | TRBV11-3 | TRBD1 | TRBJ1-2 | 15 | .
TGTGCCAGCAGTGACCCAAAAGCCCGGGGTATCTATGGCTACACCTTC | CASSDPKARGIYGYTF | TRBV6-1 | . | TRBJ1-2 | 16 | .
TGTGCCAGTAGACTACAGGGCTATGGCTACACCTTC | CASRLQGYGYTF | TRBV19 | . | TRBJ1-2 | 12 | once
TGCGCCAGCATCGGACTAGCGGGAGCGGATACGCAGTATTTT | CASIGLAGADTQYF | TRBV10-2 | TRBD2 | TRBJ2-3 | 14 | .
TGCGCCAGCAGCCAAGATCACAGGGCGAGGCAGCCCCAGCATTTT | CASSQDHRARQPQHF | TRBV4-3 | . | TRBJ1-5 | 15 | once
TGTGCCAGCTCCTCACAAACGGGACAGAACACTGAAGCTTTCTTT | CASSSQTGQNTEAFF | TRBV18 | . | TRBJ1-1 | 15 | .
TGTGCCAGCAGCCGCTCCAGATCGGGGGAAAAACTGTTTTTT | CASSRSRSGEKLFF | TRBV7-2 | . | TRBJ1-4 | 14 | .